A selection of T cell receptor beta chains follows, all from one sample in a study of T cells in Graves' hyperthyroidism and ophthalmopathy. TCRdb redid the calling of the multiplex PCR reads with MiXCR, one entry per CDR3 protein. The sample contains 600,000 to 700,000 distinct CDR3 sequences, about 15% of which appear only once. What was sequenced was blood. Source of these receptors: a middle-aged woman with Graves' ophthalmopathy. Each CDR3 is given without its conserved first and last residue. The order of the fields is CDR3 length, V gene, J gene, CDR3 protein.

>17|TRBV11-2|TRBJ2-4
ASSRTPASGAVAKNIQY
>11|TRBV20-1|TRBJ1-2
SAKDSGNYGYT
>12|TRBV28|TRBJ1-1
ASTTSTVNTEAF
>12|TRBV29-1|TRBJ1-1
SVRDRGEGTEAF
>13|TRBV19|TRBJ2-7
ASRLASGGSYEQY
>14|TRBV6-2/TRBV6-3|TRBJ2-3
ASSYGLAGSTDTQY
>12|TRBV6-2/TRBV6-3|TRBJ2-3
ASSYGVLGDTQY
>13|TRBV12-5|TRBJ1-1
ASGLGVGDTTEAF
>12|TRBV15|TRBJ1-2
ATSRDRAGYGYT
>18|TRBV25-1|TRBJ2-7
ASRYTTGTSGSLPPYEQY